Shown below are 16 T cell receptor beta chains from a single sample sequenced in a study of Tregs in tolerant kidney transplant recipients. Profiling relied on immunoSEQ multiplex PCR, and the TCRdb table lists in-frame clones only, not all of them. The sample includes more than 60,000 clones, 85% to 90% of them seen just once. Sequencing was performed on CD4+ T cells from blood, taken before the transplant. The source of these receptors is a human donor who received a combined kidney and bone marrow transplant.

This clone is a singleton in its sample. J is TRBJ2-6 and V is TRBV28, with D possibly TRBD2 on 5 matching bases. Between the trimmed V and J ends, which lost 5 bases and 0 bases, there was a span of 14 bases. In germline, CDR1 is MDHEN, CDR2 SYDVKM. The CDR3 extends over 17 amino acids. CDR3 nucleotides: TGTGCCAGCAGTGGAGGAACCACTTTCTCTGGGGCCAACGTCCTGACTTTC. Protein sequence: CASSGGTTFSGANVLTF.

The CDR3 loop reads CASSLVIAGVSYEQYF. CDR3 in DNA: TGTGCCAGCAGCCTCGTGATAGCGGGAGTCTCCTACGAGCAGTACTTC. The chain has TRBV21-1 and TRBJ2-7; the table assigns TRBD2, which was not confirmed against the DNA. TRBV21-1 is an annotated pseudogene. This CDR3 is built from 16 residues.

The chain carries TRBV21-1 and TRBJ1-4; TRBD1 reflects the table's D call only, with no check against the DNA. TRBV21-1 is a listed pseudogene. The CDR3 has 17 residues. The CDR3 coding sequence is TGTGCCAGCAGCTCCACGGCGTACAGGGGGCACGATGAAAAACTGTTTTTT. Protein sequence: CASSSTAYRGHDEKLFF.

For this clone: The junction and the germline gene differ at one end; a read error may be behind it. This CDR3 is CAISERGIGTDRF. Written as DNA, the CDR3 is TGTGCCATCAGTGAGAGGGGTATAGGGACAGACCGATTC. The chain combines TRBV10-3 with TRBJ2-7; 7 bases agree with TRBD1. Germline values: CDR1 ENHRY, CDR2 SYGVKD. The CDR3 runs to 13 residues.

This sequence joins TRBV29-1 and TRBJ2-5; possible D gene TRBD1, 6 bases. The V end was cut by 4 bases, the J end by 2 bases, with 8 bases between. The CDR3 length is 12 residues. CDR1 SQVTM and CDR2 ANQGSEA come from the germline V gene. The CDR3 DNA reads as TGCAGCGTTGGGACAGTACAAGAGACCCAGTACTTC. Its translation: CSVGTVQETQYF. The full variable domain, completed using reference TRBV29-1 and TRBJ2-5, is SAVISQKPSRDICQRGTSLTIQCQVDSQVTMMFWYRQQPGQSLTLIATANQGSEATYESGFVIDKFPISRPNLTFSTLTVSNMSPEDSSIYLCSVGTVQETQYFGPGTRLLVL.

The gene calls are TRBV2 and TRBJ1-2; 10 bases align to TRBD1. V was clipped by 5 bases and J by 7 bases; unmatched bases: 10. Germline loops: CDR1 SNHLY, CDR2 FYNNEI. The CDR3 is 15 amino acids. CDR3 nucleotide sequence: TGTGCCAGCAGTCCGGAGGGACAGGGGAGCGGTGGCTACACCTTC. Residues: CASSPEGQGSGGYTF.

The DNA of the CDR3 is TGTGCCAGCAGCTTAGTTCCTTCCGGGACTGAAGCTTTCTTT. Amino acid sequence: CASSLVPSGTEAFF. The chain couples TRBV7-2 to TRBJ1-1; D is ambiguous. Trimming stripped 1 base from V and 5 bases from J, with 11 bases between. The CDR3 runs to 14 residues. CDR1 and CDR2 (germline): SGHTA, FQGNSA. The whole variable domain, filled in from reference TRBV7-2 and TRBJ1-1, reads GAGVSQSPSNKVTEKGKDVELRCDPISGHTALYWYRQSLGQGLEFLIYFQGNSAPDKSGLPSDRFSAERTGGSVSTLTIQRTQQEDSAVYLCASSLVPSGTEAFFGQGTRLTVV.

J is TRBJ2-2 and V is TRBV14; D gene ambiguous. CDR1 is SGHDN, CDR2 FVKESK, per germline. This CDR3 is 13 amino acids long. V gave up 2 bases and J gave up 6 bases, with 7 bases separating them. The CDR3 coding sequence is TGTGCCAGCAGCCAACTCGCAGCCGGGGAGCTGTTTTTT. Amino acids: CASSQLAAGELFF.

This clone has just one count. This chain links TRBV2 with TRBJ2-5; no reliable D call. The CDR3 consists of 12 residues. From germline, CDR1 is SNHLY and CDR2 FYNNEI. The V and J ends lost 9 bases and 5 bases respectively, with 13 bases between them. CDR3 protein: CASNFLLETQYF. For the CDR3, the DNA is TGTGCCAGTAATTTTTTGTTGGAGACCCAGTACTTC.

This sequence joins TRBV11-2 and TRBJ1-3; D possibly corresponds to TRBD1 (5 bases). CDR3 length: 13 amino acids. V shed 3 bases and J shed 4 bases, with 7 bases lying between them. Germline CDR1 SGHAT, CDR2 FQNNGV. The CDR3, as DNA: TGTGCCAGCAGCTTGACAGAAGGAAACACCATATATTTT. Encoded protein: CASSLTEGNTIYF.

This sequence joins TRBV15 and TRBJ2-7; the match to TRBD2 covers 13 bases. The V segment lost 2 bases and the J segment 3 bases; nucleotides outside the gene matches: 4. The CDR3 has 16 amino acids. Per germline, CDR1 LNHNV and CDR2 YYDKDF (reference sequence). The CDR3 nucleotides read TGTGCCACCAGCAGACCGCGGACTAGCGGGGGCTACGAGCAGTACTTC. It translates to CATSRPRTSGGYEQYF.

The V and J genes are TRBV18 and TRBJ1-5; no clear D. The germline V and J ends were trimmed by 3 bases and 2 bases, with 11 bases remaining between them. The CDR3 contains 15 residues. Germline CDR1 KGHSH, CDR2 LQKENI. In nucleotides, the CDR3 is TGTGCCAGCTCACCCGGTCCTTTGGGCAATCAGCCCCAGCATTTT. This translates into CASSPGPLGNQPQHF.

V gene TRBV6-4 combines with J gene TRBJ2-1; 8 positions match TRBD1. The junction had 4 bases not matched to a gene; V was cut back by 6 bases and J by 6 bases. Germline CDR1 is MRHNA and CDR2 is SNTAGT. The CDR3 sequence is 13 residues long. The CDR3 sequence is CASSRTGSNEQFF. The DNA of the CDR3 is TGTGCCAGCAGCAGGACAGGGAGCAATGAGCAGTTCTTC.

V gene TRBV28 combines with J gene TRBJ1-5; a possible D gene is TRBD1 (6 bases). Trimming shortened V by 3 bases and J by 0 bases, and 15 bases separated the two germline ends. This CDR3 comprises 17 residues. From germline, CDR1 is MDHEN and CDR2 SYDVKM. The CDR3 region is CASSLGQGRDSNQPQHF. The CDR3 DNA sequence: TGTGCCAGCAGTTTGGGTCAGGGGCGTGATAGCAATCAGCCCCAGCATTTT.

The genes are TRBV28 and TRBJ1-1; no definite D call. The V gene's germline CDR1 is MDHEN and CDR2 SYDVKM. The V end was cut by 3 bases, the J end by 1 base, with 12 bases between. The CDR3 totals 15 residues. Here the CDR3 DNA reads TGTGCCAGCAGTTTGACCGGGATCCCGAACACTGAAGCTTTCTTT. This sequence encodes CASSLTGIPNTEAFF.

The rearrangement uses TRBV10-1 and TRBJ2-1; 7 bases fit TRBD2. The length of the CDR3 is 17 residues. The junction had 10 bases not matched to a gene; V was cut back by 0 bases and J by 5 bases. Germline CDR1 is WNHNN and CDR2 is SYGVQD (reference sequence). DNA of the CDR3: TGCGCCAGCAGTGAGTCGACAATGAGAGCGGGAAACAATGAGCAGTTCTTC. Translation gives CASSESTMRAGNNEQFF.